This is a list of T cell receptor beta chains from one sample in a study of human thymus T cells. Using immunoSEQ multiplex PCR, the repertoire was profiled, and TCRdb retains in-frame clones only, with some absent. The table includes some 57,000 clones, about 94% detected once. The sample consisted of blood. The source is a boy under two years old with a congenital heart defect but otherwise immunologically healthy. Each CDR3 is given with its conserved first and last residue. D genes are given only for firm matches. Rows give clone size only sometimes, using once, few, many, or a class for an expanded clone.

CDR3aa,CDR3nt,len,abundance,d_gene,v_gene,j_gene
CASSLVSSGRALYEQFF,TGCGCCAGCAGCTTGGTGTCTAGCGGGAGGGCCTTGTATGAGCAGTTCTTC,17,.,TRBD2,TRBV5-1,TRBJ2-1
CASSFPVGGELFF,TGTGCCAGCAGCTTCCCGGTGGGCGGGGAGCTGTTTTTT,13,.,.,TRBV5-6,TRBJ2-2
CASSLDFPYMNTEAFF,TGTGCCAGCAGCTTAGATTTTCCGTACATGAACACTGAAGCTTTCTTT,16,.,.,TRBV11-2,TRBJ1-1
CASRKQGATGNTIYF,TGTGCCAGCAGAAAACAGGGGGCGACTGGAAACACCATATATTTT,15,.,TRBD1,TRBV6-1,TRBJ1-3
CASSLLWSFYNEQFF,TGTGCCAGCAGTTTGTTGTGGAGTTTCTACAATGAGCAGTTCTTC,15,.,.,TRBV27,TRBJ2-1
CASSSKSRTYGYTF,TGTGCCAGCAGCAGTAAGTCCCGGACCTATGGCTACACCTTC,14,.,.,TRBV7-2,TRBJ1-2
CASPGQGSQPQHF,TGTGCCAGTCCCGGACAGGGAAGTCAGCCCCAGCATTTT,13,.,TRBD1,TRBV19,TRBJ1-5
CASSEYPGRSSYGYTF,TGTGCCAGCAGTGAATATCCGGGACGGTCCAGCTATGGCTACACCTTC,16,.,.,TRBV6-1,TRBJ1-2
CASRRAGGPYEQFF,TGTGCCAGCAGGAGGGCGGGAGGGCCATATGAGCAGTTCTTC,14,.,TRBD2,TRBV2,TRBJ2-1
CASSQDNYGYTF,TGCGCCAGCAGCCAAGACAACTATGGCTACACCTTC,12,few,.,TRBV4-1,TRBJ1-2
CASSLVGYEQFF,TGTGCCAGCAGTTTAGTGGGGTATGAGCAGTTCTTC,12,.,.,TRBV27,TRBJ2-1
CASSIVGGRYPYEQYF,TGTGCCAGTAGTATAGTTGGAGGAAGATACCCCTACGAGCAGTACTTC,16,.,.,TRBV19,TRBJ2-7
CASSLAQEQYF,TGCGCCAGCAGCTTGGCCCAAGAGCAGTACTTC,11,.,.,TRBV5-1,TRBJ2-7
CASSIGTEPRPDTQYF,TGTGCCAGTAGTATAGGTACAGAGCCGAGACCAGATACGCAGTATTTT,16,.,.,TRBV19,TRBJ2-3
CAWSVKARVGELFF,TGTGCCTGGAGTGTAAAGGCCAGGGTGGGGGAACTGTTTTTT,14,.,.,TRBV30,TRBJ1-4
CASSDGLAGRNTQYF,TGTGCCAGCAGTGATGGACTAGCGGGGCGGAATACGCAGTATTTT,15,.,TRBD2,TRBV6-1,TRBJ2-3
CASSQTAEAFF,TGTGCCAGCAGCCAAACAGCTGAAGCTTTCTTT,11,few,.,TRBV14,TRBJ1-1
CASTLRDRSNQPQHF,TGTGCCAGCACCTTAAGGGACAGGAGCAATCAGCCCCAGCATTTT,15,.,TRBD1,TRBV5-4,TRBJ1-5
CASSQDPQLLYTGELFF,TGTGCCAGCAGCCAAGACCCCCAGCTTCTTTACACCGGGGAGCTGTTTTTT,17,once,.,TRBV4-2,TRBJ2-2
CASKGGVYEQYF,TGTGCCAGCAAGGGGGGGGTATACGAGCAGTACTTC,12,.,.,TRBV2,TRBJ2-7
CASSLVAPLHEQYF,TGTGCCAGCAGCTTAGTAGCCCCACTCCACGAGCAGTACTTC,14,.,.,TRBV7-2,TRBJ2-7
CASSLAPGTTYTDTQYF,TGCGCCAGCAGCTTGGCGCCCGGGACTACCTACACAGATACGCAGTATTTT,17,.,TRBD2,TRBV5-1,TRBJ2-3
CASGQRVPQETQYF,TGTGCCAGCGGACAAAGAGTCCCCCAAGAGACCCAGTACTTC,14,once,.,TRBV2,TRBJ2-5
CAIFLTGEPLHF,TGTGCCATTTTCTTAACAGGGGAACCCCTCCACTTT,12,.,TRBD1,TRBV6-1,TRBJ1-6
CASSPTGESSGANVLTF,TGCGCCAGCAGCCCGACAGGGGAAAGCTCTGGGGCCAACGTCCTGACTTTC,17,.,TRBD1,TRBV4-3,TRBJ2-6
CSAQDTYGYTF,TGCAGTGCCCAAGACACTTATGGCTACACCTTC,11,.,.,TRBV20-1,TRBJ1-2
CASSPSLVERARGTQYF,TGCGCCAGCAGCCCGTCATTAGTTGAGCGGGCCAGGGGGACCCAGTACTTC,17,.,.,TRBV4-1,TRBJ2-5
CASSSGGQAGWEQYF,TGTGCCAGCAGCTCCGGTGGACAGGCTGGGTGGGAGCAGTACTTC,15,.,TRBD1,TRBV5-4,TRBJ2-7
CATSRDVPPGTQYF,TGTGCCACCAGCAGAGATGTTCCCCCTGGTACGCAGTATTTT,14,.,.,TRBV15,TRBJ2-3
CAWTVGTAEAFF,TGTGCCTGGACCGTGGGGACAGCTGAAGCTTTCTTT,12,few,TRBD1,TRBV30,TRBJ1-1
CASSLEGRGNTEAFF,TGTGCCAGCAGCTTAGAGGGGAGGGGGAACACTGAAGCTTTCTTT,15,once,.,TRBV11-3,TRBJ1-1
CASRGVEQFF,TGTGCCAGCAGAGGGGTGGAGCAGTTCTTC,10,.,.,TRBV2,TRBJ2-1
CASSPYAGTSQETQYF,TGTGCCAGCTCACCATATGCCGGGACAAGCCAAGAGACCCAGTACTTC,16,.,.,TRBV18,TRBJ2-5
CASSQRGREWSTDTQYF,TGTGCCAGTAGCCAAAGGGGGCGGGAGTGGAGCACAGATACGCAGTATTTT,17,.,.,TRBV19,TRBJ2-3